The text below deals with one T cell receptor (beta chain). This clonotype has a handful of counts. Its binding antigen is unknown. No qualities accompany the bases; no much larger clone lies one base away. Sequenced using an Illumina HiSeq 2500. TCR beta libraries were prepared by quantitative 5'-RACE with molecular barcodes. Regarding the original processing steps: Disease-linked TCR variants were identified with a new computational method built on a probabilistic model of VDJ rearrangement. Using fastp trimming at Q25 and MiXCR clonotype assembly, TCRdb reanalyzed the public sequencing data and kept in-frame beta chains. Each CDR3 protein appears once, grouped with its most common genes and DNA. TCRdb assigned the V and J calls; the authors' analysis was not used. Here the sample has 200,000 to 250,000 distinct CDR3 sequences; roughly 32% occur a single time. The ten largest clonotypes hold roughly 4.2% of the sample.

These data come from a study of CD8 T cells in ankylosing spondylitis (dated by TCRdb to 2015 to 2018). Concerning the study at large: T cell receptor beta repertoires were profiled in healthy donors and ankylosing spondylitis patients so that disease-linked TCR variants could be found. The whole study cohort included 108 healthy donors and around 24 ankylosing spondylitis patients. Peripheral blood was sampled, and synovial fluid was additionally collected from ankylosing spondylitis patients.

Including cysteine and phenylalanine, the CDR3 has 17 amino acids. Only CDR3 DNA remains: 51 bases, in frame from the first base. V trim: 4 bases; J trim: 6 bases; unmatched bases: 16. CDR1 SGHRS and CDR2 YFSETQ are derived from the germline V gene. Study-level results and caveats: Some motif variants were previously reported in synovial fluid and blood of reactive arthritis patients, suggesting common disease-initiation mechanisms. Significant enrichment of the disease-linked clones was reported in matched synovial fluid samples from ankylosing spondylitis patients. In peripheral blood, the disease-linked clones were found at relatively low frequencies and had a CD8+ phenotype. A TCR beta motif made up of 7 to 9 highly homologous amino acid variants appeared to be characteristic of blood from ankylosing spondylitis patients.

This chain joins TRBV5-1 to TRBJ2-7; 10 bases in the junction line up with TRBD1. The sequence came from a male donor with ankylosing spondylitis or in good health (not recorded which). Sequenced input: blood, either unsorted or a sorted T cell fraction (not recorded which). For the CDR3, the sequence is CASSPSTYPGQGSEQYF. The nucleotide sequence reads TGCGCCAGCAGCCCAAGCACTTACCCGGGACAGGGGAGCGAGCAGTACTTC.